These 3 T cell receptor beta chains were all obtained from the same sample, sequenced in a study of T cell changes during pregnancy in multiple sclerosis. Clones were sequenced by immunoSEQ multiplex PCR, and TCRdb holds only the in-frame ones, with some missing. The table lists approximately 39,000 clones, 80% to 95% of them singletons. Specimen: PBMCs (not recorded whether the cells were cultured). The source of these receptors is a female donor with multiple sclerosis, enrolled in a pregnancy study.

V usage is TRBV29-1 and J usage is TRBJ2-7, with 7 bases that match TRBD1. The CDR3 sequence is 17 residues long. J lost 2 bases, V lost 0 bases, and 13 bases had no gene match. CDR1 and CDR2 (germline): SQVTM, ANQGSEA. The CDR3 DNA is TGCAGCGTTGAAGATCACGCGCGGACAGGTTTCCCCTACGAGCAGTACTTC. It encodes CSVEDHARTGFPYEQYF.

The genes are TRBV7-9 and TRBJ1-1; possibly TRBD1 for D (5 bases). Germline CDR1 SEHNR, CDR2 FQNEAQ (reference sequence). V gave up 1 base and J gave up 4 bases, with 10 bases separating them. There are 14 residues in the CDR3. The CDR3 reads CASSLERGGTEAFF. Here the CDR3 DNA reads TGTGCCAGCAGCTTAGAACGGGGCGGCACTGAAGCTTTCTTT. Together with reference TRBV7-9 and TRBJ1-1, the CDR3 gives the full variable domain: DTGVSQNPRHKITKRGQNVTFRCDPISEHNRLYWYRQTLGQGPEFLTYFQNEAQLEKSRLLSDRFSAERPKGSFSTLEIQRTEQGDSAMYLCASSLERGGTEAFFGQGTRLTVV.

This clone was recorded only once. The DNA of the CDR3 is TGTGCCAGCAGCGTAGCATCTAGCGACTACAATGAGCAGTTCTTC. Protein: CASSVASSDYNEQFF. The chain recombines TRBV9 with TRBJ2-1; the D gene is possibly TRBD2 (6 bases). CDR1 is SGDLS, CDR2 YYNGEE, per germline. V gave up 0 bases and J gave up 3 bases, with 10 bases separating them. The CDR3 loop spans 15 amino acids.